The clone carrying this T cell receptor beta chain was seen a few times. As yet, its antigen is unknown. This entry comes from a study of CD8+ T cells in alopecia areata. General study points: Tofacitinib significantly decreased scalp clonality and expanded CD8+ clones among top 100.

Treatment in this sample: oral pan-JAK inhibitor, 5-10 mg twice daily. Extraction and reverse transcription of RNA yielded cDNA as the sequencing template. The protocol was immunoSEQ multiplex PCR, while the TCRdb copy is restricted to in-frame clones and leaves out a portion. The data show more than 110,000 clones, nearly 55% seen once. Germline CDR1 is SQVTM and CDR2 is ANQGSEA. Trimming pared 2 bases from V and 1 base from J, leaving 18 bases between. This CDR3 region has 17 residues. The sequencing here drew on CD8+ T cells sorted from blood, taken at week 4, from a patient treated with tofacitinib. This chain links TRBV29-1 with TRBJ1-5; D perhaps matches TRBD1 (6 bases). The sequence derives from a human donor with alopecia areata. The CDR3 loop is CSVERGTPGTSNQPQHF. The DNA for the CDR3 is TGCAGCGTTGAAAGGGGGACGCCCGGGACAAGCAATCAGCCCCAGCATTTT.